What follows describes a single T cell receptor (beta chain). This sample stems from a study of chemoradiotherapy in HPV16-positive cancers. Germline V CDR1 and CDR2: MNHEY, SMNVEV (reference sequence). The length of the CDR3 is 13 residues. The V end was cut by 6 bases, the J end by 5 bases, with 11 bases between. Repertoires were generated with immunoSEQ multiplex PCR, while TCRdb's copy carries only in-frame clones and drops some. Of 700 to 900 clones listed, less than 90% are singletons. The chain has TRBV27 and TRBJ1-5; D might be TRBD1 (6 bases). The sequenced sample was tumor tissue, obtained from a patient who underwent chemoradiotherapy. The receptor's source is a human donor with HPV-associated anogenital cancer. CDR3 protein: CASRDRLHQPQHF. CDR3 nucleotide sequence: TGTGCCAGCAGGGACAGACTACATCAGCCCCAGCATTTT.